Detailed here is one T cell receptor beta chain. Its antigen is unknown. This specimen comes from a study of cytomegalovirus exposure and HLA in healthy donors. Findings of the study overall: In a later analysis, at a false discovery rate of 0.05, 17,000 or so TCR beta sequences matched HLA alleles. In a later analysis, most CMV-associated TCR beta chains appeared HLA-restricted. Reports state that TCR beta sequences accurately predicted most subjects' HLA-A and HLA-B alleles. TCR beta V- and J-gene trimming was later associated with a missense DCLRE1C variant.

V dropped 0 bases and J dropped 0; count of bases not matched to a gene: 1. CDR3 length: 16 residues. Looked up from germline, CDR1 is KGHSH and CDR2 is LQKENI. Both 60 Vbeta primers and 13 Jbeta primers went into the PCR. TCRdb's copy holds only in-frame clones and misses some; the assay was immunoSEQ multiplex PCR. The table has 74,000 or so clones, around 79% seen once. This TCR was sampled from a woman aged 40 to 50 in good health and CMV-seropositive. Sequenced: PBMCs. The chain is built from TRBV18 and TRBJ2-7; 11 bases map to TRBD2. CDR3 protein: CASSPPTSGGSYEQYF. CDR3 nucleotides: TGTGCCAGCTCACCACCTACTAGCGGGGGCTCCTACGAGCAGTACTTC. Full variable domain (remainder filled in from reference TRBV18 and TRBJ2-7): NAGVMQNPRHLVRRRGQEARLRCSPMKGHSHVYWYRQLPEEGLKFMVYLQKENIIDESGMPKERFSAEFPKEGPSILRIQQVVRGDSAAYFCASSPPTSGGSYEQYFGPGTRLTVT.